What follows describes a single T cell receptor beta chain. It was roughly 10 milliliters of peripheral blood that were drawn from each donor. Isolation yielded PBMCs, at least 7 million per sample, in every case. This record belongs to a study of blood T cells in healthy people across ages. Next came a second PCR, run for roughly 6 to 11 cycles, which used a sample-barcoded 5' primer along with a J-beta primer mix. Each of the cDNA molecules was tagged by a template-switch adaptor with 12 random nucleotides. A single record per CDR3 protein comes from TCRdb applying MiXCR to the 5' RACE reads. Found here are approximately 830,000 distinct CDR3 sequences, less than 80% of them singletons; the top ten hold around a quarter. The CDR3 totals 16 residues. V gave up 4 bases and J gave up 7 bases; unmatched junction bases: 10. Germline values: CDR1 SGHRS, CDR2 YFSETQ.

The receptor's source is a man aged 30 to 45 in good health. The material sequenced was blood. V is TRBV5-1 and J is TRBJ1-6; 8 nucleotides align to TRBD1. The CDR3 spells CASSDDRGVKNSPLHF. In DNA, the CDR3 is TGCGCCAGCAGCGACGACAGGGGTGTGAAGAATTCACCCCTCCACTTT.